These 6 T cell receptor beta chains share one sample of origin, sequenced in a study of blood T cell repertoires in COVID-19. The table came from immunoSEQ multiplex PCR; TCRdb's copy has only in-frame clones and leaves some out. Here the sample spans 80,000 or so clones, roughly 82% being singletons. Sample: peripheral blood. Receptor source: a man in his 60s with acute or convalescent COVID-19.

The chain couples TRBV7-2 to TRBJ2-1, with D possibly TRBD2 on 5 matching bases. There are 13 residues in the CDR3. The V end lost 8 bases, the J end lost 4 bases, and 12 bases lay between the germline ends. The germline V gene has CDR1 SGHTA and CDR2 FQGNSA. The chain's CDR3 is CASRPGGYNEQFF. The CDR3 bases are TGTGCCAGCCGTCCGGGCGGGTACAATGAGCAGTTCTTC.

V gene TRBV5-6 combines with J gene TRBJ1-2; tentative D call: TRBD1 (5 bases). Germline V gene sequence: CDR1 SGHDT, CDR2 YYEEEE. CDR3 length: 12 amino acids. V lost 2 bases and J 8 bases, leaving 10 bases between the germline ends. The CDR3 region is CASSLRGVGYTF. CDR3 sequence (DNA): TGTGCCAGCAGCTTACGGGGGGTAGGCTACACCTTC.

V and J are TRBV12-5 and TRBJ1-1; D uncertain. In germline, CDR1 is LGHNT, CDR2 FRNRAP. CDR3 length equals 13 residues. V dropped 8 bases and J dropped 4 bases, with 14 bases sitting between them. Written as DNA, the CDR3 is TGTGCTAGTTCCCCCTTTACTGTCACTGAAGCTTTCTTT. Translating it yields CASSPFTVTEAFF.

CDR3 sequence: CASIGGNQPQHF. CDR3 in DNA: TGTGCCAGCATCGGGGGTAATCAGCCCCAGCATTTT. The chain couples TRBV28 to TRBJ1-5; tentatively, D is TRBD1 (5 bases). CDR1 MDHEN and CDR2 SYDVKM come from the germline V gene. The ends were cut back, 7 bases at V and 4 bases at J, with 8 bases in the middle. CDR3 length equals 12 residues.

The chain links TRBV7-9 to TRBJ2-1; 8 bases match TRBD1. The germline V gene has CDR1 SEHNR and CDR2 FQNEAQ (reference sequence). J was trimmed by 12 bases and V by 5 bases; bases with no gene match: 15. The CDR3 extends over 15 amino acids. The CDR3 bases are TGTGCCAGCAGCCCACAGGGGGGCCCATCCCTCACGCAGTTCTTC. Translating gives CASSPQGGPSLTQFF. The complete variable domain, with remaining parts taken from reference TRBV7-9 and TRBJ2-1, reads DTGVSQNPRHKITKRGQNVTFRCDPISEHNRLYWYRQTLGQGPEFLTYFQNEAQLEKSRLLSDRFSAERPKGSFSTLEIQRTEQGDSAMYLCASSPQGGPSLTQFFGPGTRLTVL.

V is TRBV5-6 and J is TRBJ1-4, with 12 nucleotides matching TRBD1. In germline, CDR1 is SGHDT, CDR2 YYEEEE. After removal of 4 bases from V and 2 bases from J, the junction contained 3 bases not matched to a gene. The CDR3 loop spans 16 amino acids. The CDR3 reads CASSRDRGPTNEKLFF. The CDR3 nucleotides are TGTGCCAGCAGCCGGGACAGGGGGCCGACTAATGAAAAACTGTTTTTT.